A single sample gave rise to the 10 T cell receptor beta chains below, sequenced in a study of blood T cell repertoires in COVID-19. Sequencing was performed with immunoSEQ multiplex PCR; in TCRdb, only in-frame clones are kept and a portion is missing. The table includes roughly 150,000 clones, about 81% detected once. The source material was peripheral blood. The source of these receptors is a woman of 80 years or more with acute or convalescent COVID-19.

The CDR3 here is CASSLDLGRGEKLFF. CDR3 DNA: TGTGCCAGCAGCTTAGATTTAGGGCGGGGGGAAAAACTGTTTTTT. The gene calls are TRBV11-2 and TRBJ1-4; a possible D gene is TRBD1 (5 bases). Germline V gene sequence: CDR1 SGHAT, CDR2 FQNNGV. The CDR3 runs 15 residues. V was pared by 0 bases and J by 8 bases, with 13 bases between.

The chain employs TRBV19 and TRBJ1-4; TRBD1 matches 7 bases. The trim removed 6 bases at V and 2 bases at J, leaving 6 bases unmatched. The length of the CDR3 is 15 residues. Germline values: CDR1 LNHDA, CDR2 SQIVND (reference sequence). The CDR3 reads CASRLTGQTNEKLFF. The CDR3 DNA follows: TGTGCCAGTAGACTTACGGGACAGACTAATGAAAAACTGTTTTTT.

V gene TRBV10-3 combines with J gene TRBJ2-1, with D possibly TRBD2 on 7 matching bases. Trimming removed 4 bases at V and 7 bases at J, with 20 bases between. This CDR3 is 16 amino acids long. CDR1 is ENHRY, CDR2 SYGVKD, per germline. The CDR3: CAISGTQGRVLNEQFF. CDR3 DNA: TGTGCCATCAGTGGGACCCAGGGGAGGGTTTTGAATGAGCAGTTCTTC.

This chain links TRBV19 with TRBJ2-7, with a tentative D call TRBD1 (6 bases). The CDR3 covers 16 residues. The ends were cut back, 3 bases at V and 6 bases at J, with 21 bases in the middle. CDR1 is LNHDA and CDR2 is SQIVND in the germline V gene (reference sequence). This CDR3 is CASSIPRTATAAEQYF. CDR3 nucleotides: TGTGCCAGTAGTATCCCCCGGACAGCGACAGCAGCCGAGCAGTACTTC.

This chain's CDR3 is CASSLRPSGRDNTGELFF. The CDR3 DNA reads TGTGCCAGCAGCTTACGTCCTAGCGGGAGAGATAACACCGGGGAGCTGTTTTTT. V gene TRBV7-2 combines with J gene TRBJ2-2, with 10 nucleotides matching TRBD2. The CDR3 length is 18 residues. J lost 2 bases, V lost 2 bases, and 8 bases had no gene match. Germline loops: CDR1 SGHTA, CDR2 FQGNSA.

The V gene is TRBV12-3 or TRBV12-4, the J gene TRBJ1-2; D is possibly TRBD1 (6 bases). This CDR3 spans 13 amino acids. The ends were cut back, 5 bases at V and 4 bases at J, with 11 bases in the middle. This CDR3 is CASSRGRGYGYTF. The CDR3 DNA reads TGTGCCAGCAGTAGGGGCAGGGGCTATGGCTACACCTTC.

V gene TRBV10-2 combines with J gene TRBJ1-1; D is perhaps TRBD1 (5 bases). Trimming removed 7 bases at V and 1 base at J, with 13 bases between. The length of the CDR3 is 14 residues. The germline gives CDR1 WSHSY, CDR2 SAAADI. As DNA, the CDR3 is TGCGCCAGCAATAACGGAGGGGAGAACACTGAAGCTTTCTTT. Residues: CASNNGGENTEAFF.

About this clone: The identical CDR3 is also encoded by other nucleotide sequences in the sample. The V call is TRBV5-1, the J call TRBJ2-3; 12 bases line up with TRBD2. This CDR3 comprises 15 residues. Per the germline V gene, CDR1 is SGHRS and CDR2 is YFSETQ. Unmatched junction bases numbered 3, after V lost 3 bases and J lost 4 bases. CDR3 coding DNA: TGCGCCAGCAGCTCGGGACTAGCGGGCGCAGATACGCAGTATTTT. Translation: CASSSGLAGADTQYF. The full variable domain, in which reference TRBV5-1 and TRBJ2-3 provide the parts outside the CDR3, is KAGVTQTPRYLIKTRGQQVTLSCSPISGHRSVSWYQQTPGQGLQFLFEYFSETQRNKGNFPGRFSGRQFSNSRSEMNVSTLELGDSALYLCASSSGLAGADTQYFGPGTRLTVL.

The J gene is TRBJ2-7, the V gene TRBV30; 7 bases are shared with TRBD2. The CDR3 consists of 12 residues. The germline V gene has CDR1 GTSNPN and CDR2 SVGIG (reference sequence). V was pared by 3 bases and J by 3 bases, with 2 bases of the junction left unmatched. CDR3 DNA: TGTGCCTGGAGCGAGCGGGGCTACGAGCAGTACTTC. Translated: CAWSERGYEQYF.

V and J are TRBV5-1 and TRBJ2-3, with D possibly TRBD2 on 6 matching bases. Germline assignment: CDR1 SGHRS and CDR2 YFSETQ. The V gene lost 5 bases and the J gene lost 2 bases, with 15 bases spanning the gap. The CDR3 is made up of 15 amino acids. DNA for the CDR3: TGCGCCAGCAGGGCGGGGTTACAGTTCACAGATACGCAGTATTTT. Protein sequence: CASRAGLQFTDTQYF.